This T cell receptor beta chain appears in the sequencing data of a study of human T cells and chemical hapten exposure. At the level of the study: A 2 cm by 2 cm inner upper arm patch received 2% DPC for sensitization.

For this clonotype: Its antigen remains unidentified.

Overall study findings and caveats: There was alopecia in the donors, so their immune response may differ from that of healthy people. Expanded TCR sets contained significantly more large CDR3 similarity clusters than controls.

TCRdb re-called the RACE reads with MiXCR, one entry per CDR3 protein. The sample has around 74,000 distinct CDR3 sequences; approximately 35% are singletons. The time point: patch test 1, 2 weeks after DPC sensitization. The treatment: therapeutic diphenylcyclopropenone sensitization with weekly scalp DPC. This CDR3 has 13 residues. With 6 bases clipped from V and 5 bases from J, the junction kept 6 bases outside the gene matches. In germline, CDR1 is MNHEY, CDR2 SVGEGT. The sample in question was whole blood, obtained in connection with sensitization to the hapten diphenylcyclopropenone (DPC). The TCR sequence derives from a man aged 40-49 years with alopecia areata. Some clones in this sample may be carry-over from other donors' samples. The chain combines TRBV6-2 or TRBV6-3 with TRBJ2-5; 7 nucleotides agree with TRBD2. CDR3 DNA sequence: TGTGCCAGCAGGCTCCAGGGAGGGGAGACCCAGTACTTC. Translated: CASRLQGGETQYF.